A selection of T cell receptor beta chains follows, all from one sample in a study of cytotoxic CD8 clonotypes in ibrutinib-treated CLL. The protocol was immunoSEQ multiplex PCR, while the TCRdb copy is restricted to in-frame clones and leaves out a portion. The sample has 150,000 to 200,000 clones, 81% seen once; the top ten hold about 2%. Sample: PBMCs, taken after 12 months of ibrutinib treatment. The receptors were gathered from a human donor with chronic lymphocytic leukemia. Each CDR3 is given with its conserved first and last residue.

V gene	J gene	CDR3 protein
TRBV30	TRBJ1-2	CAWSRGALGYTF
TRBV28	TRBJ2-7	CASSLIRTGYRYEQYF
TRBV6-1	TRBJ2-2	CASSIIVDTGELFF
TRBV30	TRBJ1-5	CAWSPGAESPQHF
TRBV19	TRBJ2-1	CASRQLDNEQFF
TRBV18	TRBJ2-5	CASSPLNSQETQYF
TRBV28	TRBJ2-7	CASSWGYEQYF
TRBV9	TRBJ2-5	CASSAGEETQYF
TRBV28	TRBJ2-3	CASSPAAHRGREVSTDTQYF
TRBV4-1	TRBJ2-5	CASSQDGRGGETQYF
TRBV4-3	TRBJ1-1	CASSQVYDNGTEAFF
TRBV18	TRBJ2-3	CASSTSTDTQYF
TRBV20-1	TRBJ2-7	CSASTQGAKYF
TRBV5-4	TRBJ2-2	CASRRGLAGPTGELFF
TRBV5-1	TRBJ2-7	CASSLRTDSYEQYF
TRBV28	TRBJ2-7	CASFGVGGYEQYF
TRBV5-5	TRBJ1-3	CASSLEEGIGTIYF
TRBV27	TRBJ2-5	CASRAQETQYF
TRBV6-6	TRBJ2-1	CASSPPGNEQFF
TRBV5-1	TRBJ2-2	CASSSGSNTGELFF
TRBV6-6	TRBJ1-2	CASSYRSSNYGYTF
TRBV2	TRBJ1-2	CASSELSASNYGYTF
TRBV7-2	TRBJ1-5	CASSFEGYGNQPQHF
TRBV19	TRBJ1-1	CASSTIDRNTEAFF
TRBV7-2	TRBJ2-3	CASSLTDTQYF
TRBV7-2	TRBJ1-2	CASSPRGTGGAIYGYTF